One and the same sample provided the 24 T cell receptor beta chains below, sequenced in a study of shared clonotypes between healthy human individuals. Sequenced by immunoSEQ multiplex PCR; TCRdb stores in-frame clones only, minus some. The data contain approximately 1.1 million clones, around three quarters of them singletons. The specimen sequenced was memory CD4+ T cells from PBMCs. Subset specified: CD45RA-negative fraction. All receptors derive from a man in his late teens or twenties in good health. Some clones in this sample may be carry-over from other donors' samples.

The rearrangement links TRBV28 to TRBJ1-3, with a weak D call TRBD1 (5 bases). Per the germline V gene, CDR1 is MDHEN and CDR2 is SYDVKM. Between the trimmed V and J ends, which lost 0 bases and 0 bases, there was a span of 9 bases. This CDR3 region has 16 residues. This chain's CDR3 is CASSLWGGLSGNTIYF. For the CDR3, the DNA is TGTGCCAGCAGTTTATGGGGGGGACTCTCTGGAAACACCATATATTTT.

CDR3 residues: CASSYLGGGNYGYTF. CDR3 nucleotide sequence: TGTGCCAGCAGTTACCTTGGGGGGGGTAACTATGGCTACACCTTC. This chain links TRBV6-6 with TRBJ1-2; D possibly corresponds to TRBD1 (5 bases). V was cut by 2 bases and J by 1 base, with 11 bases left in between. The CDR3 is made up of 15 amino acids. CDR1 is MNHNY, CDR2 SVGAGI, per germline (reference sequence).

The CDR3 loop reads CASSQGLAGEGEQFF. The CDR3 bases are TGCGCCAGCAGCCAAGGACTAGCGGGAGAGGGTGAGCAGTTCTTC. The chain links TRBV5-1 to TRBJ2-1, with 13 bases that match TRBD2. V was clipped by 4 bases and J by 9 bases; unmatched bases: 7. The germline gives CDR1 SGHRS, CDR2 YFSETQ. CDR3 length equals 15 residues.

The chain combines TRBV6-1 with TRBJ2-3; D gene unclear. The CDR3 is 13 residues long. The V and J ends lost 3 bases and 2 bases respectively, with 6 bases between them. Germline lookup yields CDR1 MNHNS and CDR2 SASEGT. As DNA, the CDR3 is TGTGCCAGCAGTGATCCGTTCACAGATACGCAGTATTTT. Amino acid sequence: CASSDPFTDTQYF.

V gene TRBV2 combines with J gene TRBJ2-1; TRBD1 agrees at 10 bases. The J segment lost 12 bases and the V segment lost 8 bases, leaving 16 bases of the junction unmatched. The CDR3 has 15 residues. CDR1 is SNHLY, CDR2 FYNNEI, per germline. DNA of the CDR3: TGTGCCAGCCAGAGAGACAGGGGGCTCTCACAGGGGCAGTTCTTC. Translated: CASQRDRGLSQGQFF.

This rearrangement joins TRBV7-6 to TRBJ2-5; D not certain. The CDR3 has 13 amino acids. The V end was cut by 5 bases, the J end by 5 bases, with 12 bases between. CDR1 is SGHVS, CDR2 FNYEAQ, per germline. This chain's CDR3 is CASSRARHETQYF. The CDR3, as DNA: TGTGCCAGCAGCCGCGCAAGGCACGAGACCCAGTACTTC.

This chain links TRBV19 with TRBJ2-5; D may match TRBD1 or TRBD2 (5 bases each). Germline loops: CDR1 LNHDA, CDR2 SQIVND (reference sequence). V was cut by 5 bases and J by 8 bases, with 21 bases left in between. The CDR3 has 15 amino acids. Written as DNA, the CDR3 is TGTGCCAGTAGTCCTCGGGACCGTACCCGGAGTACCCAGTACTTC. Its translation: CASSPRDRTRSTQYF.

The V gene is TRBV4-1, the J gene TRBJ2-7, with 10 bases aligning to TRBD2. CDR1 MGHRA and CDR2 YSYEKL come from the germline V gene. There are 15 residues in the CDR3. The junction had 6 bases not matched to a gene; V was cut back by 0 bases and J by 7 bases. CDR3: CASSQEVFSGREQYF. For the CDR3, the DNA is TGCGCCAGCAGCCAAGAAGTTTTTAGCGGGAGGGAGCAGTACTTC.

Concerning this clone itself: The same CDR3 can be traced to other DNA sequences in this sample. V and J are TRBV7-9 and TRBJ2-2, with 11 bases matching TRBD1. This CDR3 has 15 amino acids. The germline V gene encodes CDR1 SEHNR and CDR2 FQNEAQ (reference sequence). Trimming took 6 bases from V and 3 from J; bases not matched to a gene: 3. In DNA form, the CDR3 reads TGTGCCAGCAGTCTGGGACAGGGGGACACCGGGGAGCTGTTTTTT. It translates to CASSLGQGDTGELFF.

The chain carries TRBV5-1 and TRBJ1-5; maybe TRBD1 (5 bases). Per germline, CDR1 SGHRS and CDR2 YFSETQ. V was shortened by 0 bases and J by 7 bases, with 14 bases between the two germline ends. This CDR3 region has 15 residues. This chain's CDR3 is CASSLDGGLEQPQHF. The CDR3 DNA is TGCGCCAGCAGCTTGGATGGGGGGTTGGAACAGCCCCAGCATTTT.

The CDR3 DNA follows: TGTGCCAGCAGCTCCCGGACAGATTACACTGAAGCTTTCTTT. Protein sequence: CASSSRTDYTEAFF. The V call is TRBV7-3, the J call TRBJ1-1, with D perhaps matching TRBD1 (6 bases). The germline gives CDR1 SGHTA, CDR2 FQGTGA. The CDR3 is made up of 14 amino acids. Trimming removed 4 bases from V and 3 bases from J, with 12 bases in between.

The V call is TRBV7-8, the J call TRBJ1-3; tentative D call: TRBD1 (5 bases). The V end was cut by 4 bases, the J end by 4 bases, with 17 bases between. The CDR3 has 16 residues. Looked up from germline, CDR1 is SGHVS and CDR2 is FQNEAQ. Written as DNA, the CDR3 is TGTGCCAGCAGCTCCCTCCAGGGAGGAAGCGGAAACACCATATATTTT. This translates into CASSSLQGGSGNTIYF.

CDR3 sequence: CASSWSGRTAYEQYF. DNA of the CDR3: TGTGCCAGCAGCTGGAGTGGCAGGACGGCCTACGAGCAGTACTTC. The V and J genes are TRBV7-9 and TRBJ2-7; D gene ambiguous. The CDR3 sequence is 15 residues long. V dropped 4 bases and J dropped 2 bases, with 15 bases sitting between them. Looked up from germline, CDR1 is SEHNR and CDR2 is FQNEAQ (reference sequence).

V and J are TRBV4-3 and TRBJ1-3; D ambiguous. V was trimmed by 1 base and J by 4 bases, leaving 8 bases between them. This CDR3 region has 14 residues. The germline V gene encodes CDR1 LGHNA and CDR2 YSLEER. The DNA of the CDR3 is TGCGCCAGCAGCCAAGCGCCAGGAGGAAACACCATATATTTT. Translation: CASSQAPGGNTIYF.

This clone came up once. The chain is built from TRBV29-1 and TRBJ2-7; a possible D gene is TRBD1 (5 bases). V was cut by 7 bases and J by 7 bases, with 17 bases left in between. The germline V gene has CDR1 SQVTM and CDR2 ANQGSEA. The length of the CDR3 is 12 residues. The chain's CDR3 is CSGRGEHGEQYF. In nucleotides, the CDR3 is TGCAGCGGAAGGGGTGAGCACGGGGAGCAGTACTTC.

This clone came up once. The V gene is TRBV7-2, the J gene TRBJ2-2; D unclear. The CDR3 contains 14 residues. V lost 5 bases and J 4 bases, leaving 11 bases between the germline ends. Germline assignment: CDR1 SGHTA and CDR2 FQGNSA. The CDR3 DNA follows: TGTGCCAGCAGCCCGATCGTGAGCACCGGGGAGCTGTTTTTT. Translating it yields CASSPIVSTGELFF. Based on the CDR3 plus reference TRBV7-2 and TRBJ2-2, the full variable domain is GAGVSQSPSNKVTEKGKDVELRCDPISGHTALYWYRQSLGQGLEFLIYFQGNSAPDKSGLPSDRFSAERTGGSVSTLTIQRTQQEDSAVYLCASSPIVSTGELFFGEGSRLTVL.

A few counts support this clone. The rearrangement links TRBV27 to TRBJ1-2, with 12 bases fitting TRBD1. The CDR3 length is 17 residues. Germline assignment: CDR1 MNHEY and CDR2 SMNVEV (reference sequence). V lost 4 bases, J lost 4 bases, and 10 bases stayed unmatched. DNA of the CDR3: TGTGCCAGCAGTTCCCCGTCCGGGACAGGGGGCTTCTATGGCTACACCTTC. Protein product: CASSSPSGTGGFYGYTF.

The rearrangement uses TRBV2 and TRBJ2-7; the match to TRBD2 covers 10 bases. V shed 4 bases, J shed 3 bases, and the junction held 6 bases outside the gene matches. The CDR3 is made up of 15 amino acids. From germline, CDR1 is SNHLY and CDR2 FYNNEI. The chain's CDR3 is CASSVRASGGYEQYF. In nucleotides, the CDR3 is TGTGCCAGCAGTGTTCGGGCTAGCGGGGGCTACGAGCAGTACTTC.

This clone was counted a few times. The chain joins TRBV6-1 to TRBJ2-3; D is ambiguous. The CDR3 is made up of 14 amino acids. Deletions cut 2 bases from V and 1 base from J, with 7 bases between. CDR1 MNHNS and CDR2 SASEGT come from the germline V gene. This CDR3 is CASSEQLGTDTQYF. The CDR3 DNA reads as TGTGCCAGCAGTGAACAACTTGGCACAGATACGCAGTATTTT.

The chain is built from TRBV4-1 and TRBJ2-3, with TRBD1 identical over 7 bases. Germline CDR1 is MGHRA and CDR2 is YSYEKL. This CDR3 comprises 16 residues. V was pared by 2 bases and J by 2 bases, with 7 bases of the junction left unmatched. The CDR3: CASSQHYRGTTDTQYF. The CDR3, as DNA: TGCGCCAGCAGCCAACACTACAGGGGTACCACAGATACGCAGTATTTT.

Regarding this clone: The sample has other DNA sequences that encode this CDR3 too. CDR3 DNA: TGTGCCAGCAGTGACCAGACAGGGGGTTTCAGCGGCTACACCTTC. This codes for CASSDQTGGFSGYTF. The rearrangement links TRBV25-1 to TRBJ1-2; the match to TRBD1 covers 9 bases. The CDR3 has 15 amino acids. The J segment lost 8 bases and the V segment lost 3 bases, leaving 10 bases of the junction unmatched. The germline V gene has CDR1 MGHDK and CDR2 SYGVNS.

With respect to this clone: The sample holds other DNA sequences that translate to the same CDR3. This rearrangement joins TRBV5-4 to TRBJ2-7, with 14 nucleotides matching TRBD2. J was trimmed by 3 bases and V by 4 bases; bases with no gene match: 3. The length of the CDR3 is 15 residues. Germline CDR1 reads SGHNT; CDR2 reads YYREEE (reference sequence). The DNA of the CDR3 is TGTGCCAGCAGCCGGACTAGCGGGGGGTACTACGAGCAGTACTTC. Residues: CASSRTSGGYYEQYF.

The rearrangement links TRBV9 to TRBJ2-2, with D perhaps TRBD1 (6 bases). This CDR3 is built from 16 residues. Germline V CDR1 and CDR2: SGDLS, YYNGEE. V gave up 4 bases and J gave up 0 bases, with 13 bases separating them. This CDR3 reads CASSTSDSANTGELFF. As DNA, the CDR3 is TGTGCCAGCAGCACCTCGGACAGCGCGAACACCGGGGAGCTGTTTTTT. Combining the CDR3 with reference TRBV9 and TRBJ2-2 gives the whole variable domain DSGVTQTPKHLITATGQRVTLRCSPRSGDLSVYWYQQSLDQGLQFLIQYYNGEERAKGNILERFSAQQFPDLHSELNLSSLELGDSALYFCASSTSDSANTGELFFGEGSRLTVL.

The chain employs TRBV19 and TRBJ2-7, with 10 nucleotides matching TRBD2. Trimming cost V 5 bases and J 0 bases; bases outside gene matches: 7. This CDR3 region has 16 residues. Germline values: CDR1 LNHDA, CDR2 SQIVND (reference sequence). CDR3 DNA sequence: TGTGCCAGTAGTGCTAGCGGGAGACGCCCCTCCTACGAGCAGTACTTC. Translation gives CASSASGRRPSYEQYF.